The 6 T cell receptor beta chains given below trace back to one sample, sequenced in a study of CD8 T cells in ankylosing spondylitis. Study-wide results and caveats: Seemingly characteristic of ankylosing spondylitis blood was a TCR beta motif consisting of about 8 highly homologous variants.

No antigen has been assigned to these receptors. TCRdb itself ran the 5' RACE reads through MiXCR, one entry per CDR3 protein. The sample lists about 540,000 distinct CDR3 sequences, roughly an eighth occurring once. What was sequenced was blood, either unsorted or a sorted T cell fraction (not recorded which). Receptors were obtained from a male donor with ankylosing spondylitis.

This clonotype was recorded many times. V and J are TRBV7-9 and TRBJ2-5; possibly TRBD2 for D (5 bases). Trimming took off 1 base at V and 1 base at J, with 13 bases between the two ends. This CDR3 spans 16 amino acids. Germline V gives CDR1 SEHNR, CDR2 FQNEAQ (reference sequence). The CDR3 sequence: CASSLGFRLAQETQYF. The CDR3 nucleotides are TGTGCCAGCAGCTTAGGATTCCGCCTAGCCCAAGAGACCCAGTACTTC.

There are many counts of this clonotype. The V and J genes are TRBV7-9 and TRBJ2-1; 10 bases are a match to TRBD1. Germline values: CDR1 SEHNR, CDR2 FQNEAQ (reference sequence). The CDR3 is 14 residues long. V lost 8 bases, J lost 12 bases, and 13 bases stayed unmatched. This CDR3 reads CASASWRTGGGQFF. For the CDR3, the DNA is TGTGCCAGCGCGAGCTGGAGGACAGGGGGAGGGCAGTTCTTC.

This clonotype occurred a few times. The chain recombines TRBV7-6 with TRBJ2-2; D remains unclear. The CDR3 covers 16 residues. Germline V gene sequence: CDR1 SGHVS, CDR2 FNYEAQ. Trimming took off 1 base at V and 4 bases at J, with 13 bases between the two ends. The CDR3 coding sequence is TGTGCCAGCAGCTTAGGTCCCCCCCCGAGCACCGGGGAGCTGTTTTTT. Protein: CASSLGPPPSTGELFF.

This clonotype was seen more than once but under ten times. The CDR3 bases are TGCAGTGGTCTCGGCGCGGACGGGAGCTCCTACAATGAGCAGTTCTTC. Translated: CSGLGADGSSYNEQFF. The V call is TRBV20-1, the J call TRBJ2-1, with D tentatively TRBD2 (6 bases). Germline-derived CDR1 and CDR2 are DFQATT and SNEGSKA (reference sequence). The CDR3 spans 16 residues. V was clipped by 7 bases and J by 0 bases, with 19 bases between them.

CDR3 bases: TGTGCCAGCAACATCTGGGCAGATAGCAATCAGCCCCAGCATTTT. Translation: CASNIWADSNQPQHF. V usage is TRBV2 and J usage is TRBJ1-5; D unresolved. Trimming removed 7 bases at V and 0 bases at J, with 13 bases between. CDR1 SNHLY and CDR2 FYNNEI come from the germline V gene. The CDR3 has 15 amino acids.

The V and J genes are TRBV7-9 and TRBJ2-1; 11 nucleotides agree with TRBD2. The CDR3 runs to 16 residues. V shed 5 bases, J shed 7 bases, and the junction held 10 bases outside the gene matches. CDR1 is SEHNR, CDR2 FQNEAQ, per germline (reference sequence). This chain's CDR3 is CASSPPGLAEINEQFF. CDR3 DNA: TGTGCCAGCAGCCCCCCGGGACTAGCGGAGATAAATGAGCAGTTCTTC.